Below are 26 T cell receptor beta chains sequenced from a single sample in a study of low-dose radiotherapy and immunotherapy resistance in tumors. Alpha and beta chains were covered, as first-strand cDNA relied on TRAV- and TRBV-specific primers. Over roughly 20 PCR cycles, TCRs were amplified from a constant-region primer and V-primer adapter. TCRdb ran MiXCR on the reads and lists one entry per CDR3 protein. The sample carries approximately 90,000 distinct CDR3 sequences, more than 8% recorded once. Noted time point: before trial treatment. Sequencing used PBMCs, obtained before treatment. The receptors originated from a male donor with prostate cancer.

Many counts were recorded for this clonotype. The CDR3 DNA reads TGCAGTGTCACAACGGGCGGGAGGGCAAGGACAGATACGCAGTATTTT. Encoded protein: CSVTTGGRARTDTQYF. This chain joins TRBV20-1 and TRBJ2-3; TRBD2 matches 9 bases. In germline, CDR1 is DFQATT, CDR2 SNEGSKA (reference sequence). The CDR3 totals 16 residues. V gave up 7 bases and J gave up 3 bases; unmatched junction bases: 14.

This clonotype was recorded a few times. The DNA is left out, because the CDR3 cannot be placed on it with certainty; the CDR3 is given as TCRdb lists it. V gene TRBV6-6 combines with J gene TRBJ2-2; the listed D gene, TRBD1, was not tested against the DNA. Termini included, the CDR3 measures 16 amino acids. CDR1 is MNHNY and CDR2 is SVGAGI in the germline V gene (reference sequence). CDR3 residues: CASSYGGGNTGELFFF.

This clonotype was seen at least ten times. V and J are TRBV4-1 and TRBJ2-2; 13 bases agree with TRBD2. V shed 1 base, J shed 7 bases, and the junction held 9 bases outside the gene matches. The CDR3 runs 18 residues. Germline V gene data show CDR1 as MGHRA and CDR2 as YSYEKL. For the CDR3, the DNA is TGCGCCAGCAGCCAAGTACCGGGACTAGCGGGACAGGGCGGGGAGCTGTTTTTT. Translating it yields CASSQVPGLAGQGGELFF.

This clonotype was recorded many times. The chain employs TRBV12-3 or TRBV12-4 and TRBJ2-1; 9 nucleotides agree with TRBD2. This CDR3 comprises 17 residues. V lost 3 bases and J lost 5; bases outside the gene matches: 11. CDR3 residues: CASSLGSGREGHNEQFF. In DNA, the CDR3 is TGTGCCAGCAGTTTGGGTAGCGGGAGAGAGGGGCACAATGAGCAGTTCTTC.

Ten or more counts support this clonotype. The V and J genes are TRBV6-4 and TRBJ2-1; 9 bases line up with TRBD2. The CDR3 is 14 residues long. In germline, CDR1 is MRHNA, CDR2 SNTAGT. Trimming removed 6 bases from V and 8 bases from J; junction bases left unmatched: 8. The CDR3 nucleotides read TGTGCCAGCAGAGCCGGGACTAGCTCGCATGAGCAGTTCTTC. It encodes CASRAGTSSHEQFF.

With respect to this clonotype: This may be a read error, as it is one base from a much larger clone. The chain has TRBV6-1 and TRBJ1-6, with no clear D. CDR1 and CDR2 (germline): MNHNS, SASEGT. The CDR3 has 12 amino acids. For the CDR3, the DNA is TGTGCCAGCAGTTCCATATATTCACCCCTCCAGTTT. Protein sequence: CASSSIYSPLQF.

This clonotype occurred many times. J is TRBJ2-1 and V is TRBV7-3; 10 positions match TRBD2. The CDR3 is made up of 14 amino acids. In germline, CDR1 is SGHTA, CDR2 FQGTGA. Trimming took 5 bases from V and 9 from J; bases not matched to a gene: 7. The chain's CDR3 is CASSLRTSGGEQFF. The CDR3 DNA sequence: TGTGCCAGCAGCCTGAGGACTAGCGGCGGTGAGCAGTTCTTC.

This clonotype was picked up many times. The V and J genes are TRBV29-1 and TRBJ2-6, with 9 bases lining up with TRBD1. The germline gives CDR1 SQVTM, CDR2 ANQGSEA. This CDR3 region has 16 residues. The ends lost 7 bases at V and 0 bases at J; junction bases unmatched: 7. The CDR3 region has the DNA TGCAGCGCCGGCGAGACAGGGGGCTCTGGGGCCAACGTCCTGACTTTC. This encodes CSAGETGGSGANVLTF.

This clonotype appeared a few times. The chain joins TRBV27 to TRBJ2-7; tentatively, D is TRBD1 (5 bases). Trimming removed 5 bases from V and 3 bases from J, with 11 bases in between. Germline values: CDR1 MNHEY, CDR2 SMNVEV (reference sequence). The CDR3 loop spans 13 amino acids. Here the CDR3 reads CASSRSGLYEQYF. CDR3 DNA sequence: TGTGCCAGCAGTCGCTCAGGGCTCTACGAGCAGTACTTC.

This clonotype was seen many times. This chain connects TRBV6-1 to TRBJ2-7; 11 nucleotides align to TRBD1. The CDR3 loop spans 15 amino acids. Germline CDR1 reads MNHNS; CDR2 reads SASEGT. Trimming at V came to 1 base and at J to 5 bases, leaving 4 bases not matched to a gene. The CDR3 sequence is CASSEGGQGANEQYF. The CDR3 DNA is TGTGCCAGCAGTGAAGGAGGACAGGGGGCCAACGAGCAGTACTTC.

This clonotype was seen more than once but under ten times. DNA of the CDR3: TGTGCCAGCAGCTCTTCAACTAGTCCGTGGGGCAATGAGCAGTTCTTC. Its protein product is CASSSSTSPWGNEQFF. The chain recombines TRBV28 with TRBJ2-1; D is perhaps TRBD2 (5 bases). Trimming removed 6 bases from V and 6 bases from J, with 21 bases in between. This CDR3 contains 16 residues. Germline-derived CDR1 and CDR2 are MDHEN and SYDVKM.

This clonotype was seen many times. A junction boundary mismatches the germline segment, possibly from a read error. The CDR3 loop is CASSLAGGPAYEQYF. DNA of the CDR3: TGTGCCAGCAGCCTAGCGGGAGGGCCGGCCTACGAGCAGTACTTC. This chain connects TRBV7-2 to TRBJ2-7, with 12 bases lining up with TRBD2. From germline, CDR1 is SGHTA and CDR2 FQGNSA. This CDR3 spans 15 amino acids.

Concerning this clonotype: Given a far larger clone just one base away, this is likely a sequencing read error. This chain joins TRBV6-1 and TRBJ1-4; 8 nucleotides match TRBD1. The germline V gene has CDR1 MNHNS and CDR2 SASEGT. Trimming took 6 bases from V and 6 from J; bases not matched to a gene: 12. This CDR3 region has 16 residues. The CDR3 DNA reads as TGTGCCAGCAGAGACCTGGGACAGGCCCCCGATGAAAAACTGTTTTTT. Protein product: CASRDLGQAPDEKLFF.

This clonotype came up many times. The genes are TRBV28 and TRBJ2-5; TRBD1 matches 7 bases. Germline V CDR1 and CDR2: MDHEN, SYDVKM. V gave up 3 bases and J gave up 0 bases; unmatched junction bases: 4. The CDR3 contains 15 residues. The CDR3 DNA is TGTGCCAGCAGTTTGGCCAGGGGGTACCAAGAGACCCAGTACTTC. Translating it yields CASSLARGYQETQYF.

This clonotype was detected many times. The chain links TRBV7-2 to TRBJ1-2, with TRBD1 as a possible D gene (6 bases). CDR1 is SGHTA and CDR2 is FQGNSA in the germline V gene. The CDR3 has 14 residues. V lost 1 base and J 8 bases, leaving 14 bases between the germline ends. This CDR3 reads CASSLEQGKWGYTF. As DNA, the CDR3 is TGTGCCAGCAGCTTAGAGCAGGGGAAATGGGGCTACACCTTC.

This clonotype appeared many times. The chain links TRBV27 to TRBJ1-1, with 9 positions matching TRBD1. With V trimmed by 2 bases and J by 6 bases, 4 bases remained unmatched. CDR3 length equals 14 residues. Germline CDR1 is MNHEY and CDR2 is SMNVEV (reference sequence). CDR3 protein: CASSLNRGQPEAFF. The CDR3 coding sequence is TGTGCCAGCAGTTTAAACAGGGGGCAGCCTGAAGCTTTCTTT.

This clonotype appeared many times. The chain carries TRBV20-1 and TRBJ2-1; D is possibly TRBD2 (6 bases). With 1 base removed from V and 9 bases from J, the gap between germline ends came to 10 bases. The CDR3 is 12 residues long. Per germline, CDR1 DFQATT and CDR2 SNEGSKA (reference sequence). CDR3 residues: CSARAGEREQFF. CDR3 coding DNA: TGCAGTGCTAGAGCGGGAGAACGTGAGCAGTTCTTC.

V usage is TRBV21-1 and J usage is TRBJ2-1. TRBV21-1 is described as a pseudogene. The CDR3 is 9 residues long. The CDR3 here is CASSSEQFF. The CDR3 DNA follows: TGTGCCAGCAGCAGCGAGCAGTTCTTC.

This clonotype was observed a handful of times. J is TRBJ1-3 and V is TRBV30; TRBD1 might be the D (6 bases). Trimming left V 4 bases short and J 4 bases short, with 14 bases between. From germline, CDR1 is GTSNPN and CDR2 SVGIG (reference sequence). The CDR3 runs 14 residues. The CDR3 is CAWNRGGPGNTIYF. The DNA for the CDR3 is TGTGCCTGGAATAGGGGGGGGCCAGGAAACACCATATATTTT.

This clonotype has at least ten counts. The genes are TRBV16 and TRBJ2-7; D is perhaps TRBD1 (5 bases). The V and J ends lost 4 bases and 5 bases respectively, with 21 bases between them. The CDR3 sequence is 16 residues long. CDR1 and CDR2 (germline): KGHSY, FQNENV. CDR3 protein: CASSPTATVSTHEQYF. For the CDR3, the DNA is TGTGCCAGCAGCCCAACAGCGACAGTCAGCACCCACGAGCAGTACTTC.

This clonotype showed up many times. The chain uses TRBV28 and TRBJ1-2, with D perhaps TRBD1 (6 bases). This CDR3 region has 15 residues. Deletions cut 7 bases from V and 6 bases from J, with 21 bases between. Germline V lookup: CDR1 MDHEN, CDR2 SYDVKM. This CDR3 reads CASNPSGKGVDGYTF. Here the CDR3 DNA reads TGTGCCAGCAACCCATCCGGGAAGGGGGTCGATGGCTACACCTTC.

This clonotype was observed a few times. CDR3 sequence (DNA): TGCAGTGCTAGACTAGCGGGAGTTAACGAGCAGTACTTC. It translates to CSARLAGVNEQYF. V usage is TRBV20-1 and J usage is TRBJ2-7; 10 bases map to TRBD2. CDR3 length: 13 amino acids. V shed 2 bases and J 5 bases; nucleotides not matched to a gene: 3. Germline V CDR1 and CDR2: DFQATT, SNEGSKA (reference sequence).

This clonotype was recorded many times. This chain links TRBV20-1 with TRBJ2-1; TRBD2 agrees at 10 bases. Germline CDR1 reads DFQATT; CDR2 reads SNEGSKA (reference sequence). Losses at the gene ends were 6 bases for V and 6 bases for J; bases not matched to a gene: 8. The CDR3 runs 14 residues. In DNA, the CDR3 is TGCAGTGCCCTGCTAGCGGGAGTCGCCAATGAGCAGTTCTTC. Amino acid sequence: CSALLAGVANEQFF.

Many counts were recorded for this clonotype. The chain is built from TRBV9 and TRBJ2-7; D gene uncertain. Trimming took off 0 bases at V and 3 bases at J, with 10 bases between the two ends. The CDR3 contains 14 residues. Germline loops: CDR1 SGDLS, CDR2 YYNGEE. The CDR3 sequence: CASSVGQSSYEQYF. For the CDR3, the DNA is TGTGCCAGCAGCGTAGGGCAGTCGAGCTACGAGCAGTACTTC.

This CDR3 reads CASSSGDNEKLFF. The CDR3 region has the DNA TGCGCCAGCAGCTCCGGGGATAATGAAAAACTGTTTTTT. V and J are TRBV5-1 and TRBJ1-4, with unresolved D. Deletions cut 3 bases from V and 4 bases from J, with 7 bases between. The CDR3 runs 13 residues. From germline, CDR1 is SGHRS and CDR2 YFSETQ.

This chain uses TRBV27 with TRBJ2-7, with D unresolved. CDR1 and CDR2 (germline): MNHEY, SMNVEV (reference sequence). V lost 4 bases and J lost 0, with 7 bases in between. The CDR3 is 13 residues long. CDR3 residues: CASSSGSSYEQYF. The CDR3 DNA reads TGTGCCAGCAGTTCAGGCTCCTCCTACGAGCAGTACTTC.